The 19 T cell receptor beta chains below come from one sample, sequenced in a study of T cell clonality in common variable immunodeficiency. General observations from the study: Fewer deletions and N-nucleotide insertions were reportedly seen in common variable immunodeficiency TCR beta sequences.

For these TCRs, the target antigens are not known. The table came from immunoSEQ multiplex PCR; TCRdb's copy has only in-frame clones and leaves some out. The sample presents about 19,000 clones, none singletons. Sequencing was done on a sample of peripheral blood mononuclear cells. These receptors were collected from a human donor with common variable immunodeficiency.

This clone was seen at least ten times. One end of the junction varies from germline; a read error may be responsible. Sequencing ends 3 residues short of the CDR3 end; the germline J gene provides the rest. This sequence joins TRBV4-2 and TRBJ2-1, with a tentative D call TRBD2 (5 bases). Germline CDR1 reads LGHNA; CDR2 reads YNFKEQ. This CDR3 region has 16 residues. The CDR3 spells CASSQDYGYGVNEQFF. Partial CDR3 DNA: TGCGCCAGCAGCCAAGATTACGGGTACGGGGTCAATGAG.

On this clone: The read ends 3 residues early relative to the CDR3; the germline J gene fills the gap. The rearrangement joins TRBV19 to TRBJ2-7, with 8 bases fitting TRBD1. This CDR3 region has 15 residues. CDR1 is LNHDA, CDR2 SQIVND, per germline (reference sequence). Unmatched junction bases numbered 6, after V lost 4 bases and J lost 1 base. Partial CDR3 DNA: TGTGCCAGTAGTACAGGACAGGGTGGGTCCTACGAG. It encodes CASSTGQGGSYE. In full, the CDR3 reads CASSTGQGGSYEQYF.

On this clone itself: The read ends 3 residues shy of where the CDR3 ends; the end is completed using the germline J gene. The chain links TRBV7-3 to TRBJ2-2; 10 bases line up with TRBD1. The CDR3 is 14 amino acids. CDR1 is SGHTA, CDR2 FQGTGA, per germline. V dropped 8 bases and J dropped 5; count of bases not matched to a gene: 5. The CDR3 protein is CASSWGQGTGELFF. CDR3 DNA, as far as it was read: TGTGCCAGCTCCTGGGGACAGGGGACCGGGGAG.

This clone was detected only a few times. The read ends 3 residues shy of where the CDR3 ends; the end is completed using the germline J gene. The gene calls are TRBV19 and TRBJ2-1; TRBD1 aligns across 7 bases. The trim removed 1 base at V and 7 bases at J, leaving 10 bases unmatched. Germline V gene data show CDR1 as LNHDA and CDR2 as SQIVND (reference sequence). The CDR3 is 16 amino acids. The CDR3 reads CASSIVGRGLRNEQFF. CDR3 bases read: TGTGCCAGTAGTATAGTGGGAAGGGGGCTAAGAAATGAG.

This clone was counted between two and nine times. The sequenced fragment ends 3 residues before the CDR3 boundary, so the rest is inferred from the germline J gene. J is TRBJ1-5 and V is TRBV19, with D possibly matching TRBD1 (5 bases). V was trimmed by 0 bases and J by 6 bases, leaving 15 bases between them. This CDR3 spans 16 amino acids. CDR1 and CDR2 (germline): LNHDA, SQIVND (reference sequence). This CDR3 reads CASSIDWGTLSQPQHF. The DNA read from the CDR3 is TGTGCCAGTAGTATAGATTGGGGCACGTTGAGTCAGCCC.

The table lists this clone with a few counts. The read is 3 residues too short to cover the CDR3 end, so that end is filled in from the germline J gene. V is TRBV7-3 and J is TRBJ2-3; 10 bases line up with TRBD2. Germline CDR1 reads SGHTA; CDR2 reads FQGTGA. There are 15 residues in the CDR3. V lost 3 bases and J lost 6; bases outside the gene matches: 6. Incomplete CDR3 DNA: TGTGCCAGCAGCTTCAGCGGGAGGGCCTGGGATACG. Amino acids: CASSFSGRAWDT. The whole CDR3 reads CASSFSGRAWDTQYF.

This clone was seen at least ten times. The read finishes 3 residues shy of the CDR3 end, and the germline J gene is used to complete it. The chain combines TRBV2 with TRBJ2-7; maybe TRBD1 (6 bases). CDR1 is SNHLY, CDR2 FYNNEI, per germline. The ends were cut back, 1 base at V and 3 bases at J, with 10 bases in the middle. This CDR3 comprises 14 residues. The CDR3 protein is CASSEVQGYYEQYF. The sequenced part of the CDR3 DNA is TGTGCCAGCAGTGAAGTCCAGGGGTACTACGAG.

In the case of this clone: The read comes to an end 3 residues before the CDR3 does, leaving the germline J gene to fill in the end. The rearrangement joins TRBV7-3 to TRBJ2-3, with D possibly TRBD1 on 7 matching bases. Trimming removed 5 bases at V and 5 bases at J, with 8 bases between. CDR1 is SGHTA and CDR2 is FQGTGA in the germline V gene. The CDR3 has 12 amino acids. The CDR3 protein is CASSQGGDTQYF. CDR3 DNA (partial): TGTGCCAGCAGCCAGGGGGGAGATACG.

This clone was seen repeatedly, ten times or more. Sequencing ends 3 residues short of the CDR3 end; the germline J gene provides the rest. The V gene is TRBV5-1, the J gene TRBJ2-7; D might be TRBD2 (6 bases). The CDR3 consists of 14 residues. The ends were cut back, 2 bases at V and 2 bases at J, with 11 bases in the middle. CDR1 SGHRS and CDR2 YFSETQ come from the germline V gene. CDR3 loop: CASSLTGTPYEQYF. The CDR3 DNA, read in part, is TGCGCCAGCAGCTTAACCGGGACTCCCTACGAG.

This clone was found a few times. The read ends 3 residues shy of where the CDR3 ends; the end is completed using the germline J gene. V gene TRBV30 combines with J gene TRBJ1-2, with 8 bases aligning to TRBD1. Germline V CDR1 and CDR2: GTSNPN, SVGIG (reference sequence). The length of the CDR3 is 16 residues. The V segment lost 2 bases and the J segment 4 bases; nucleotides outside the gene matches: 12. The CDR3 is CAWSTATGGGGYGYTF. The CDR3 DNA, read in part, is TGTGCCTGGAGTACCGCAACAGGGGGAGGTGGCTATGGC.

This clone was counted at least ten times. Partial CDR3 DNA: TGTGCCAGCAGTTTTAAGGGTGGC. This codes for CASSFKGG. The entire CDR3 sequence reads CASSFKGGYTF. The chain uses TRBV28 and TRBJ1-2; D remains ambiguous. The read ends 3 residues early relative to the CDR3; the germline J gene fills the gap. Germline values: CDR1 MDHEN, CDR2 SYDVKM. Trimming took off 3 bases at V and 7 bases at J, with 6 bases between the two ends. The CDR3 totals 11 residues.

This clone was detected many times. The read ends 3 residues early relative to the CDR3; the germline J gene fills the gap. This sequence joins TRBV14 and TRBJ2-1; 8 bases agree with TRBD1. This CDR3 comprises 16 residues. J gave up 6 bases and V 3 bases, and 10 bases lay outside the gene matches. Germline V gene sequence: CDR1 SGHDN, CDR2 FVKESK. The sequenced part of the CDR3 DNA is TGTGCCAGCAGCCAGGCTCAACAGGGGGTCTCCAATGAG. Translation gives CASSQAQQGVSNE. The full-length CDR3 reads as CASSQAQQGVSNEQFF. The variable domain in full, with the rest retrieved from reference TRBV14 and TRBJ2-1, is EAGVTQFPSHSVIEKGQTVTLRCDPISGHDNLYWYRRVMGKEIKFLLHFVKESKQDESGMPNNRFLAERTGGTYSTLKVQPAELEDSGVYFCASSQAQQGVSNEQFFGPGTRLTVL.

Comment on this clone: The missing CDR3 end, 3 residues past where the read stops, is filled in from the germline J gene. The chain employs TRBV6-2 or TRBV6-3 and TRBJ2-7; D gene ambiguous. Germline-derived CDR1 and CDR2 are MNHEY and SVGEGT. Trimming pared 7 bases from V and 2 bases from J, leaving 15 bases between. This CDR3 contains 14 residues. CDR3 bases read: TGTGCCAGCATGCCACTATCCGATACCTACGAG. It specifies CASMPLSDTYE. The whole CDR3 sequence reads CASMPLSDTYEQYF.

This clone qualifies as medium-sized. The missing CDR3 end, 3 residues past where the read stops, is filled in from the germline J gene. The rearrangement links TRBV24-1 to TRBJ2-1; 11 bases line up with TRBD2. The CDR3 is 17 residues long. Trimming cost V 2 bases and J 3 bases; bases outside gene matches: 5. The V gene's germline CDR1 is KGHDR and CDR2 SFDVKD. This CDR3 reads CATSDSGGTSGYNEQFF. CDR3 DNA, as far as it was read: TGTGCCACCAGTGATTCCGGGGGGACTAGCGGCTACAATGAG.

This clone was observed many times. CDR3 DNA (partial): TGCAGCGTGCGGGACAGGGGGGATGGC. Translated, it gives CSVRDRGDG. The CDR3 in full is CSVRDRGDGYTF. The chain couples TRBV29-1 to TRBJ1-2, with 11 bases identical to TRBD1. The read gets to within 3 residues of the CDR3 end, and the germline J gene fills in the rest. Germline values: CDR1 SQVTM, CDR2 ANQGSEA. J lost 6 bases, V lost 6 bases, and 3 bases had no gene match. This CDR3 has 12 residues.

This clone was observed a handful of times. Sequencing ends 3 residues short of the CDR3 end; the germline J gene provides the rest. This chain connects TRBV18 to TRBJ2-3, with a tentative D call TRBD1 (6 bases). The V end lost 8 bases, the J end lost 2 bases, and 17 bases lay between the germline ends. This CDR3 contains 15 residues. Germline V gene data show CDR1 as KGHSH and CDR2 as LQKENI. The CDR3 spells CASTKRTENTDTQYF. The covered CDR3 bases are TGTGCCAGCACTAAACGGACAGAAAACACAGATACG.

There are a few counts of this clone. The read stops 3 residues short of the end of the CDR3; the missing end is completed from the germline J gene. V gene TRBV18 combines with J gene TRBJ1-6, with TRBD1 matching 8 bases. Germline assignment: CDR1 KGHSH and CDR2 LQKENI. Germline trimming cut 3 bases from V and 4 bases from J; bases unmatched to any gene: 5. This CDR3 region has 16 residues. The CDR3 region is CASSPSGGAYNSPLHF. The CDR3 DNA, read in part, is TGTGCCAGCTCACCTTCAGGGGGCGCTTATAATTCACCC.

This clone was counted only a few times. The sequence runs out 3 residues before the end of the CDR3; the remainder is reconstructed from the germline J gene. The genes are TRBV7-9 and TRBJ2-7; D might be TRBD2 (6 bases). Germline V CDR1 and CDR2: SEHNR, FQNEAQ (reference sequence). The CDR3 is 12 amino acids. V lost 7 bases, J lost 5 bases, and 12 bases lay in between. The sequenced CDR3 bases are TGTGCCAGCACCCTGGGGGGTCACGAG. Amino acids: CASTLGGHE. The whole CDR3 reads CASTLGGHEQYF.

This clone was detected many times. The CDR3 end is not reached by the read, which stops 3 residues before it; the germline J gene fills it in. The gene calls are TRBV10-3 and TRBJ1-2, with a weak D call TRBD1 (6 bases). The germline gives CDR1 ENHRY, CDR2 SYGVKD. V was shortened by 3 bases and J by 5 bases, with 10 bases between the two germline ends. The CDR3 is 13 amino acids. The part of the CDR3 DNA that was read is TGTGCCATCAGTGATGAAACAGGGTATGGC. It translates to CAISDETGYG. The entire CDR3 sequence reads CAISDETGYGYTF.